The 18 T cell receptor beta chains below all came from one sample that was sequenced in a study of beta chain features in type 1 diabetes. Overall study results and limits: Shorter TCRB CDR3s, moderately but significantly so, marked every one of the four CD4+ subsets in Type 1 diabetes patients.

No antigen has been identified for these receptors. The investigators reverse transcribed all of the isolated RNA, so they sequenced expressed TCRB transcripts. The method was immunoSEQ multiplex PCR; TCRdb's version includes in-frame clones alone and lacks a portion of them. Of 280,000 or so clones in the sample, about 15% were seen once. Sequencing used naive CD4+ T cells from blood. These receptors were taken from a man aged 18 to 29 with type 1 diabetes.

This clone was seen a single time. In nucleotides, the CDR3 is TGTGCCAGCAGCTTACGAAGCCTTTACGAGCAGTACTTC. Translating gives CASSLRSLYEQYF. The V and J genes are TRBV11-2 and TRBJ2-7; no clear D gene. CDR1 is SGHAT, CDR2 FQNNGV, per germline. V lost 2 bases and J 4 bases, leaving 9 bases between the germline ends. The CDR3 extends over 13 amino acids.

This clone was picked up a small number of times. This chain joins TRBV4-2 and TRBJ2-2; TRBD1 matches at 9 bases. This CDR3 is 17 amino acids long. Losses at the gene ends were 3 bases for V and 5 bases for J; bases not matched to a gene: 10. Per the germline V gene, CDR1 is LGHNA and CDR2 is YNFKEQ. The CDR3 DNA reads TGTGCCAGCAGCCAGAAGGTGGGACAGGGTGGAACCGGGGAGCTGTTTTTT. This translates into CASSQKVGQGGTGELFF.

The J gene is TRBJ2-1, the V gene TRBV25-1; 12 bases are shared with TRBD2. Per the germline V gene, CDR1 is MGHDK and CDR2 is SYGVNS. The CDR3 length is 15 residues. The ends lost 3 bases at V and 7 bases at J; junction bases unmatched: 4. DNA of the CDR3: TGTGCCAGCAGTGATACTAGCGGGAGGCTTAATGAGCAGTTCTTC. Its translation: CASSDTSGRLNEQFF.

This clone was found a few times. J is TRBJ2-6 and V is TRBV7-6; 8 bases are a match to TRBD1. The CDR3 totals 16 residues. Germline V gene lookup returns CDR1 SGHVS and CDR2 FNYEAQ. The trim removed 1 base at V and 4 bases at J, leaving 3 bases unmatched. For the CDR3, the DNA is TGTGCCAGCAGCTTAGTGACAGGGGTCGGGGCCAACGTCCTGACTTTC. Protein sequence: CASSLVTGVGANVLTF.

This clone turned up a few times. The chain combines TRBV28 with TRBJ1-1; 8 bases agree with TRBD1. CDR1 is MDHEN and CDR2 is SYDVKM in the germline V gene. V trimming: 6 bases; J trimming: 11 bases; junction bases outside the gene matches: 11. There are 13 residues in the CDR3. This CDR3 is CASRQSPGGRAFF. CDR3 DNA: TGTGCCAGCAGACAAAGCCCAGGGGGCAGGGCTTTCTTT.

This clone was seen a handful of times. The chain uses TRBV5-1 and TRBJ1-2, with D possibly being TRBD1 (6 bases). V shed 1 base and J shed 6 bases, with 10 bases lying between them. CDR1 is SGHRS, CDR2 YFSETQ, per germline. There are 13 residues in the CDR3. CDR3 DNA sequence: TGCGCCAGCAGCTTGACAGGGCGGGATGGCTACACCTTC. Amino acid sequence: CASSLTGRDGYTF.

This rearrangement joins TRBV6-1 to TRBJ2-7; D call uncertain. Germline CDR1 and CDR2: MNHNS and SASEGT. The CDR3 length is 15 residues. Trimming pared 6 bases from V and 3 bases from J, leaving 18 bases between. The CDR3 DNA reads TGTGCCAGCAGACAAAACGCAGGCGAACTCTACGAGCAGTACTTC. Translated, it gives CASRQNAGELYEQYF.

This clone has only a few counts. This chain uses TRBV19 with TRBJ2-6; TRBD1 is a possible D gene (6 bases). Per germline, CDR1 LNHDA and CDR2 SQIVND (reference sequence). The CDR3 contains 16 residues. V was clipped by 5 bases and J by 0 bases, with 11 bases between them. CDR3 DNA sequence: TGTGCCAGTAGTGTACAGGGTCCCTCTGGGGCCAACGTCCTGACTTTC. Its protein is CASSVQGPSGANVLTF.

This clone was found a few times. The gene calls are TRBV28 and TRBJ1-2; TRBD1 might be the D (5 bases). The germline V and J ends were trimmed by 3 bases and 5 bases, with 13 bases remaining between them. The germline gives CDR1 MDHEN, CDR2 SYDVKM. The CDR3 is 14 residues long. CDR3 nucleotides: TGTGCCAGCAGTTTCCTCCGGACAAGATATGGCTACACCTTC. It codes for CASSFLRTRYGYTF.

V is TRBV6-1 and J is TRBJ2-3, with 7 bases identical to TRBD1. V gave up 7 bases and J gave up 3 bases; unmatched junction bases: 7. This CDR3 is built from 14 residues. In germline, CDR1 is MNHNS, CDR2 SASEGT. CDR3 sequence reads: CASNRGQVTDTQYF. The CDR3 nucleotides read TGTGCCAGCAACCGAGGACAGGTTACAGATACGCAGTATTTT.

This clone was seen a few times. The chain couples TRBV18 to TRBJ2-2; TRBD2 matches 8 bases. Trimming cost V 2 bases and J 5 bases; bases outside gene matches: 1. This CDR3 is built from 14 residues. Germline V gene data show CDR1 as KGHSH and CDR2 as LQKENI. The CDR3 sequence is CASSPRLATGELFF. As DNA, the CDR3 is TGTGCCAGCTCACCAAGACTAGCGACCGGGGAGCTGTTTTTT.

The gene calls are TRBV7-9 and TRBJ2-7; the match to TRBD1 covers 8 bases. V dropped 4 bases and J dropped 4; count of bases not matched to a gene: 6. The germline gives CDR1 SEHNR, CDR2 FQNEAQ (reference sequence). The CDR3 sequence is 14 residues long. This CDR3 is CASSSRDRWYEQYF. The CDR3 DNA reads TGTGCCAGCAGCTCCCGGGACAGGTGGTACGAGCAGTACTTC.

The table lists this clone with a few counts. The chain uses TRBV9 and TRBJ1-3, with a weak D call TRBD1 (5 bases). Trimming took off 0 bases at V and 0 bases at J, with 7 bases between the two ends. The CDR3 consists of 15 residues. Germline V lookup: CDR1 SGDLS, CDR2 YYNGEE. The CDR3 region has the DNA TGTGCCAGCAGCGTAGGACAGACCTCTGGAAACACCATATATTTT. Its translation: CASSVGQTSGNTIYF.

The rearrangement links TRBV9 to TRBJ1-5; possibly TRBD1 for D (6 bases). The germline V gene encodes CDR1 SGDLS and CDR2 YYNGEE. The CDR3 extends over 13 amino acids. V shed 3 bases and J shed 7 bases, with 11 bases lying between them. The CDR3 here is CASSDGQWQPQHF. The CDR3 DNA is TGTGCCAGCAGCGACGGACAGTGGCAGCCCCAGCATTTT.

The chain employs TRBV5-1 and TRBJ2-7, with 8 bases identical to TRBD2. CDR3 length equals 15 residues. Germline V gene data show CDR1 as SGHRS and CDR2 as YFSETQ. The junction had 8 bases not matched to a gene; V was cut back by 3 bases and J by 3 bases. The CDR3 sequence: CASSSIAGPLYEQYF. The CDR3 bases are TGCGCCAGCAGCTCTATAGCGGGACCTCTCTACGAGCAGTACTTC.

In this sample, this clone turned up a few times. The V and J genes are TRBV5-1 and TRBJ1-2; 8 bases are shared with TRBD1. This CDR3 has 13 amino acids. Germline loops: CDR1 SGHRS, CDR2 YFSETQ. V lost 1 base and J lost 8; bases outside the gene matches: 4. The CDR3 DNA reads TGCGCCAGCAGCTTGCGGACAGGGAACGGCTACACCTTC. Translated: CASSLRTGNGYTF. The whole variable domain, remainder taken from reference TRBV5-1 and TRBJ1-2, is KAGVTQTPRYLIKTRGQQVTLSCSPISGHRSVSWYQQTPGQGLQFLFEYFSETQRNKGNFPGRFSGRQFSNSRSEMNVSTLELGDSALYLCASSLRTGNGYTFGSGTRLTVV.

The chain uses TRBV4-1 and TRBJ2-7; the match to TRBD2 covers 8 bases. The CDR3 loop spans 14 amino acids. Trimming cost V 4 bases and J 2 bases; bases outside gene matches: 4. Germline CDR1 reads MGHRA; CDR2 reads YSYEKL. CDR3 nucleotide sequence: TGCGCCAGCAGCCCTAGCGGGTCTACCTACGAGCAGTACTTC. As protein: CASSPSGSTYEQYF.

This clone was seen only a few times. This rearrangement joins TRBV7-2 to TRBJ2-7; weak D call: TRBD1 (6 bases). CDR3 length equals 12 residues. The V gene's germline CDR1 is SGHTA and CDR2 FQGNSA. V was clipped by 6 bases and J by 2 bases, with 8 bases between them. The chain's CDR3 is CASRRDTYEQYF. The CDR3 DNA follows: TGTGCCAGCAGACGGGACACCTACGAGCAGTACTTC. The full variable domain, in which reference TRBV7-2 and TRBJ2-7 provide the parts outside the CDR3, is GAGVSQSPSNKVTEKGKDVELRCDPISGHTALYWYRQSLGQGLEFLIYFQGNSAPDKSGLPSDRFSAERTGGSVSTLTIQRTQQEDSAVYLCASRRDTYEQYFGPGTRLTVT.